Each of the 9 T cell receptor beta chains below was sequenced from the same sample in a study of blood T cell repertoires in COVID-19. The repertoire was sequenced with immunoSEQ multiplex PCR; TCRdb's copy has only in-frame clones and lacks some. Of 200,000 to 250,000 clones listed, around 82% are singletons. The sequencing input was peripheral blood. The receptors come from a woman between 65 and 79 years old with acute or convalescent COVID-19.

The gene calls are TRBV16 and TRBJ1-5, with a tentative D call TRBD1 (5 bases). Germline V gene sequence: CDR1 KGHSY, CDR2 FQNENV. The V and J ends lost 1 base and 2 bases respectively, with 18 bases between them. CDR3 length equals 18 residues. This chain's CDR3 is CASSQLAGVGEGNQPQHF. CDR3 DNA: TGTGCCAGCAGCCAATTGGCGGGGGTCGGGGAAGGCAATCAGCCCCAGCATTTT.

The gene calls are TRBV20-1 and TRBJ2-5, with D unresolved. The germline gives CDR1 DFQATT, CDR2 SNEGSKA (reference sequence). V lost 3 bases to trimming and J lost 1 base, with 12 bases between them. CDR3 length: 14 residues. CDR3 protein: CSASATEVQETQYF. The CDR3 DNA sequence: TGCAGTGCTAGTGCAACTGAAGTCCAAGAGACCCAGTACTTC.

The count of this clone is one. This chain joins TRBV2 and TRBJ1-2, with TRBD1 identical over 9 bases. The CDR3 is made up of 13 amino acids. The J segment lost 5 bases and the V segment lost 8 bases, leaving 6 bases of the junction unmatched. Germline-derived CDR1 and CDR2 are SNHLY and FYNNEI. CDR3 in amino acids: CASAGQGIYGYTF. DNA of the CDR3: TGTGCCAGCGCGGGACAGGGCATTTATGGCTACACCTTC.

V is TRBV11-1 and J is TRBJ2-7, with D possibly being TRBD2 (7 bases). The CDR3 is 15 residues long. Germline V gene sequence: CDR1 SGHAT, CDR2 FQDESV (reference sequence). Trimming took off 2 bases at V and 2 bases at J, with 13 bases between the two ends. CDR3 region: CASSLWAGGPYEQYF. Here the CDR3 DNA reads TGTGCCAGCAGCTTATGGGCCGGGGGGCCCTACGAGCAGTACTTC.

The chain uses TRBV29-1 and TRBJ1-1; D gene uncertain. V was pared by 2 bases and J by 3 bases, with 16 bases between. CDR1 is SQVTM, CDR2 ANQGSEA, per germline. The CDR3 totals 15 residues. CDR3 residues: CSVESRLTVYTEAFF. The CDR3 nucleotides are TGCAGCGTTGAAAGTAGGCTCACAGTGTACACTGAAGCTTTCTTT.

In its sample, this clone was seen a few times. The chain recombines TRBV29-1 with TRBJ2-1, with TRBD1 matching over 7 bases. Germline values: CDR1 SQVTM, CDR2 ANQGSEA. The CDR3 consists of 13 residues. The V segment lost 3 bases and the J segment 5 bases; nucleotides outside the gene matches: 4. In DNA, the CDR3 is TGCAGCGTTGACGGGGACAGAGACAATGAGCAGTTCTTC. Protein sequence: CSVDGDRDNEQFF.

This rearrangement joins TRBV2 to TRBJ1-5; the match to TRBD1 covers 8 bases. The CDR3 is made up of 15 amino acids. The junction had 4 bases not matched to a gene; V was cut back by 6 bases and J by 0 bases. From germline, CDR1 is SNHLY and CDR2 FYNNEI. This chain's CDR3 is CASRATGVSNQPQHF. The CDR3 region has the DNA TGTGCCAGCAGAGCGACAGGGGTTAGCAATCAGCCCCAGCATTTT.

The chain employs TRBV19 and TRBJ2-2, with 8 bases lining up with TRBD1. Germline CDR1 LNHDA, CDR2 SQIVND (reference sequence). V gave up 4 bases and J gave up 7 bases; unmatched junction bases: 17. This CDR3 is built from 18 residues. The CDR3 region is CASSTSGTGRLFGGELFF. For the CDR3, the DNA is TGTGCCAGTAGTACGTCCGGGACAGGACGCCTGTTCGGCGGGGAGCTGTTTTTT.

The CDR3 loop is CATSDAGLEIETQYF. The CDR3, as DNA: TGTGCCACCAGTGATGCCGGACTAGAAATAGAGACCCAGTACTTC. This chain connects TRBV24-1 to TRBJ2-5, with 7 bases identical to TRBD2. The CDR3 is 15 residues long. Trimming took 3 bases from V and 4 from J; bases not matched to a gene: 7. Germline V CDR1 and CDR2: KGHDR, SFDVKD.